The 19 T cell receptor beta chains below were found in one sample sequenced in a study of blood T cell repertoires in COVID-19. Data came from immunoSEQ multiplex PCR; TCRdb stores just in-frame clones and leaves some out. The sample gives around 120,000 clones, 55% to 75% of which show up once; approximately 0.79% is in the top ten. The source material was peripheral blood. The receptors originated from a human donor with acute or convalescent COVID-19. The donor label of this sample is uncertain.

This clone was counted a few times. The V and J genes are TRBV30 and TRBJ2-1; 11 bases fit TRBD2. The CDR3 runs 14 residues. Unmatched junction bases numbered 1, after V lost 1 base and J lost 5 bases. In germline, CDR1 is GTSNPN, CDR2 SVGIG (reference sequence). The CDR3 DNA sequence: TGTGCCTGGAGTGGACTAGCGGGGAACAATGAGCAGTTCTTC. It encodes CAWSGLAGNNEQFF.

This CDR3 is CASSLDGGTEAFF. CDR3 in DNA: TGCGCCAGCAGCTTGGACGGGGGCACTGAAGCTTTCTTT. The J gene is TRBJ1-1, the V gene TRBV5-1; D possibly corresponds to TRBD1 (5 bases). Trimming shortened V by 0 bases and J by 4 bases, and 7 bases separated the two germline ends. Per the germline V gene, CDR1 is SGHRS and CDR2 is YFSETQ. This CDR3 comprises 13 residues. The complete variable domain, with remaining parts taken from reference TRBV5-1 and TRBJ1-1, reads KAGVTQTPRYLIKTRGQQVTLSCSPISGHRSVSWYQQTPGQGLQFLFEYFSETQRNKGNFPGRFSGRQFSNSRSEMNVSTLELGDSALYLCASSLDGGTEAFFGQGTRLTVV.

The V gene is TRBV11-2, the J gene TRBJ2-2; 12 bases align to TRBD2. Germline V lookup: CDR1 SGHAT, CDR2 FQNNGV. This CDR3 has 15 amino acids. The trim removed 6 bases at V and 6 bases at J, leaving 5 bases unmatched. The CDR3 DNA sequence: TGTGCCAGCAGTCTAGGACTAGCGGGGCCCGGGGAGCTGTTTTTT. Residues: CASSLGLAGPGELFF.

V gene TRBV11-2 combines with J gene TRBJ1-2; possibly TRBD1 for D (5 bases). The CDR3 totals 16 residues. V lost 5 bases and J lost 4, with 20 bases in between. CDR1 is SGHAT, CDR2 FQNNGV, per germline. Here the CDR3 DNA reads TGTGCCAGCAGCCCCCTAAGGGAGGGGTTGGGCTATGGCTACACCTTC. Amino acids: CASSPLREGLGYGYTF.

This chain uses TRBV15 with TRBJ1-1; 8 positions match TRBD1. V trimming: 4 bases; J trimming: 0 bases; junction bases outside the gene matches: 4. CDR3 length: 15 amino acids. Per germline, CDR1 LNHNV and CDR2 YYDKDF (reference sequence). CDR3 region: CATSKNRGVNTEAFF. The DNA for the CDR3 is TGTGCCACCAGCAAAAACAGGGGGGTGAACACTGAAGCTTTCTTT.

CDR3 protein: CATRGVGNTEAFF. The CDR3 coding sequence is TGTGCCACCAGAGGGGTAGGAAACACTGAAGCTTTCTTT. J is TRBJ1-1 and V is TRBV24-1, with D maybe TRBD1 (5 bases). The germline V gene has CDR1 KGHDR and CDR2 SFDVKD. Trimming took 7 bases from V and 2 from J, leaving 10 bases between them. The CDR3 has 13 amino acids.

The chain recombines TRBV9 with TRBJ2-2, with D possibly TRBD2 on 5 matching bases. The CDR3 totals 17 residues. Germline V gene lookup returns CDR1 SGDLS and CDR2 YYNGEE. The germline V and J ends were trimmed by 0 bases and 2 bases, with 14 bases remaining between them. In DNA form, the CDR3 reads TGTGCCAGCAGCGTAGTCTCTTGGACTTACAACACCGGGGAGCTGTTTTTT. Translated: CASSVVSWTYNTGELFF.

The chain combines TRBV14 with TRBJ1-2; TRBD1 is a possible D gene (5 bases). This CDR3 region has 17 residues. Germline loops: CDR1 SGHDN, CDR2 FVKESK. The V and J ends lost 4 bases and 4 bases respectively, with 22 bases between them. CDR3 DNA: TGTGCCAGCAGCCGTACCCCTATCGGGGGGAGGGGCTATGGCTACACCTTC. Amino acid sequence: CASSRTPIGGRGYGYTF.

The chain carries TRBV5-1 and TRBJ2-3, with 10 bases aligning to TRBD1. The trim removed 3 bases at V and 4 bases at J, leaving 14 bases unmatched. CDR3 size: 18 residues. CDR1 is SGHRS, CDR2 YFSETQ, per germline. As DNA, the CDR3 is TGCGCCAGCAGCTCCCCCCCCGGGACAGGGGTGTTGTCAGATACGCAGTATTTT. This codes for CASSSPPGTGVLSDTQYF.

The chain uses TRBV7-6 and TRBJ2-4; possible D gene TRBD1, 6 bases. The CDR3 spans 14 residues. The V and J ends lost 5 bases and 3 bases respectively, with 11 bases between them. The V gene's germline CDR1 is SGHVS and CDR2 FNYEAQ. Here the CDR3 reads CASSPGDNKNIQYF. In nucleotides, the CDR3 is TGTGCCAGCAGCCCAGGGGACAACAAAAACATTCAGTACTTC. The full variable domain, its missing parts supplied by reference TRBV7-6 and TRBJ2-4, is GAGVSQSPRYKVTKRGQDVALRCDPISGHVSLYWYRQALGQGPEFLTYFNYEAQQDKSGLPNDRFSAERPEGSISTLTIQRTEQRDSAMYRCASSPGDNKNIQYFGAGTRLSVL.

J is TRBJ1-4 and V is TRBV19, with D unresolved. V dropped 3 bases and J dropped 0 bases, with 8 bases sitting between them. The length of the CDR3 is 15 residues. Germline assignment: CDR1 LNHDA and CDR2 SQIVND (reference sequence). The CDR3 region is CASSISSATNEKLFF. The CDR3 bases are TGTGCCAGTAGTATTTCCAGCGCAACTAATGAAAAACTGTTTTTT.

This clone was found a few times. The J gene is TRBJ2-1, the V gene TRBV6-5; TRBD1 is a possible D gene (5 bases). In germline, CDR1 is MNHEY, CDR2 SVGAGI. The CDR3 covers 12 residues. The V gene lost 6 bases and the J gene lost 10 bases, with 13 bases spanning the gap. CDR3 DNA: TGTGCCAGCAGCCGGCAGGGTTTCGAGCAGTTCTTC. Its protein product is CASSRQGFEQFF.

This clone was seen a single time. The rearrangement joins TRBV4-1 to TRBJ2-7, with TRBD1 as a possible D gene (5 bases). This CDR3 is 15 amino acids long. The ends were cut back, 2 bases at V and 3 bases at J, with 14 bases in the middle. Germline V CDR1 and CDR2: MGHRA, YSYEKL. CDR3 in amino acids: CASSQFLTVNYEQYF. The CDR3 nucleotides are TGCGCCAGCAGCCAATTCCTGACAGTGAACTACGAGCAGTACTTC.

V usage is TRBV3-1 (or the pseudogene TRBV3-2) and J usage is TRBJ1-2; no clear D. The CDR3 contains 16 residues. The V and J ends lost 1 base and 1 base respectively, with 13 bases between them. The germline V gene encodes CDR1 LGHDT and CDR2 YNNKEL (reference sequence). As DNA, the CDR3 is TGTGCCAGCAGCCAAGGTTTAAAGGGAGTTAACTATGGCTACACCTTC. This translates into CASSQGLKGVNYGYTF.

V is TRBV18 and J is TRBJ2-5; 9 nucleotides agree with TRBD2. The germline gives CDR1 KGHSH, CDR2 LQKENI. The V gene end was trimmed by 6 bases and the J gene end by 4 bases; junction bases not matched to a gene: 6. There are 14 residues in the CDR3. The CDR3 reads CASSQYSGGETQYF. CDR3 nucleotide sequence: TGTGCCAGCTCCCAGTATAGCGGGGGAGAGACCCAGTACTTC.

The gene calls are TRBV30 and TRBJ1-2, with a tentative D call TRBD1 (6 bases). Germline CDR1 GTSNPN, CDR2 SVGIG (reference sequence). This CDR3 has 14 residues. Trimming took off 2 bases at V and 6 bases at J, with 16 bases between the two ends. CDR3 region: CAWSSGTGWDGYTF. CDR3 DNA sequence: TGTGCCTGGAGTAGCGGTACAGGGTGGGATGGCTACACCTTC.

The rearrangement links TRBV7-9 to TRBJ2-7; possible D gene TRBD2, 5 bases. The germline V and J ends were trimmed by 1 base and 3 bases, with 10 bases remaining between them. CDR3 length: 14 residues. In germline, CDR1 is SEHNR, CDR2 FQNEAQ (reference sequence). CDR3 amino acids: CASSLVGSIYEQYF. For the CDR3, the DNA is TGTGCCAGCAGCTTAGTAGGGAGCATCTACGAGCAGTACTTC.

The genes are TRBV28 and TRBJ2-7; maybe TRBD2 (6 bases). Germline CDR1 and CDR2: MDHEN and SYDVKM. This CDR3 region has 14 residues. V lost 8 bases to trimming and J lost 4 bases, with 18 bases between them. The CDR3 reads CASDGGAGKYEQYF. The CDR3, as DNA: TGTGCCAGCGACGGCGGGGCGGGGAAGTACGAGCAGTACTTC.

This clone was detected once. The genes are TRBV12-3 or TRBV12-4 and TRBJ2-2; 8 bases are shared with TRBD1. This CDR3 comprises 12 residues. The J segment lost 6 bases and the V segment lost 6 bases, leaving 0 bases of the junction unmatched. The chain's CDR3 is CASRQGAGELFF. The CDR3 DNA reads as TGTGCCAGCAGACAGGGGGCCGGGGAGCTGTTTTTT.